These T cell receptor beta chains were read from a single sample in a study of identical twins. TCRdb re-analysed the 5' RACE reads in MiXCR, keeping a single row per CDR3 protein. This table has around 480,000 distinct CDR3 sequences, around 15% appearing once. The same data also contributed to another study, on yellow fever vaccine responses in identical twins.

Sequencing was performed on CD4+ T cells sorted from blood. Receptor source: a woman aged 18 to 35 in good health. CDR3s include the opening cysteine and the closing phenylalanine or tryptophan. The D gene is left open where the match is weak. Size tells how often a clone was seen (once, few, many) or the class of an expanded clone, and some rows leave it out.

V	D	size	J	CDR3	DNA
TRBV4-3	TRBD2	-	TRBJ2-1	CASSQDGGRGYNEQFF	TGCGCCAGCAGCCAAGACGGCGGGAGAGGGTACAATGAGCAGTTCTTC
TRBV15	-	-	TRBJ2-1	CATSRDQGYEQFF	TGTGCCACCAGCAGAGATCAGGGGTATGAGCAGTTCTTC
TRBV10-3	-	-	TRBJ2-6	CAISEGGANVLTF	TGTGCCATCAGTGAGGGTGGGGCCAACGTCCTGACTTTC
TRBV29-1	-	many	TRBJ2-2	CSGGKGNTGELFF	TGCAGCGGAGGAAAGGGAAACACCGGGGAGCTGTTTTTT
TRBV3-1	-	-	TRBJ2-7	CASRFEGDEQYF	TGTGCCAGCAGGTTTGAGGGGGACGAGCAGTACTTC
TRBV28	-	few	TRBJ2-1	CASRPTYNEQFF	TGTGCCAGCAGACCTACCTACAATGAGCAGTTCTTC
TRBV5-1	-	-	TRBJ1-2	CASSARNYGYTF	TGCGCCAGCAGCGCGCGGAACTATGGCTACACCTTC
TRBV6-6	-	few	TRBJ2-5	CASSYGVSGTQYF	TGTGCCAGCAGTTACGGGGTCTCAGGCACCCAGTACTTC
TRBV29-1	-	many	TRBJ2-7	CSVDAGEGYEQYF	TGCAGCGTTGATGCAGGGGAAGGCTACGAGCAGTACTTC
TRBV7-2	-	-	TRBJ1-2	CASSAQQNLKGGYTF	TGTGCCAGCAGCGCTCAACAGAATTTAAAGGGTGGCTACACCTTC
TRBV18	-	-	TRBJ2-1	CASSPSGRDGYYNEQFF	TGTGCCAGCTCACCAAGTGGACGGGACGGATACTACAATGAGCAGTTCTTC
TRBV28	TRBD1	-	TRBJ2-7	CASSQPGRQGYYEQYF	TGTGCCAGCAGTCAACCGGGCCGACAGGGCTACTACGAGCAGTACTTC
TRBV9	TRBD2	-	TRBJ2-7	CASSFGTSSYEQYF	TGTGCCAGCAGCTTCGGGACTAGCTCTTACGAGCAGTACTTC
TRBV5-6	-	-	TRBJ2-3	CASSSRRGVQGGTDTQYF	TGTGCCAGCAGCTCACGCAGGGGGGTCCAGGGCGGCACAGATACGCAGTATTTT
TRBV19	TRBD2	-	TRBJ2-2	CASSGTSGFTGELFF	TGTGCCAGTAGCGGGACTAGCGGGTTCACCGGGGAGCTGTTTTTT
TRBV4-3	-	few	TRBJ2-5	CASSPTEGGETQYF	TGCGCCAGCAGCCCTACAGAGGGGGGAGAGACCCAGTACTTC
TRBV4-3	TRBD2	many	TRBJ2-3	CASSQDSGGGSGRFTDTQYF	TGCGCCAGCAGCCAAGATAGTGGGGGGGGGAGCGGGAGATTCACAGATACGCAGTATTTT
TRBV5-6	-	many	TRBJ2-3	CASSFTGIADTQYF	TGTGCCAGCAGCTTTACAGGGATCGCAGATACGCAGTATTTT